The clone carrying this T cell receptor (beta chain) was counted a few times. Its antigen is unknown. The TCR beta cDNA libraries carried unique molecular identifiers. One entry per CDR3 protein results from TCRdb running MiXCR on the PCR reads. The repertoire consists of about 820,000 distinct CDR3 sequences, with approximately 57% occurring once and the leading ten covering around 4.5%. The source of the sample is a study of post-analysis software for immune sequencing data. General study results and limits: Patients showed TRBV5-6, TRBV5-1 and TRBV20-1 among roughly 5 TRBV segments more frequent than in controls.

The germline V gene has CDR1 SQVTM and CDR2 ANQGSEA. This CDR3 is 13 amino acids long. Trimming stripped 5 bases from V and 2 bases from J, with 11 bases between. Source material: blood. The clonotype comes from a girl aged 5-17 years with multiple sclerosis. J is TRBJ2-3 and V is TRBV29-1; D uncertain. The CDR3 here is CSVISLFTDTQYF. The CDR3 nucleotides are TGCAGCGTTATCAGTCTTTTCACAGATACGCAGTATTTT.